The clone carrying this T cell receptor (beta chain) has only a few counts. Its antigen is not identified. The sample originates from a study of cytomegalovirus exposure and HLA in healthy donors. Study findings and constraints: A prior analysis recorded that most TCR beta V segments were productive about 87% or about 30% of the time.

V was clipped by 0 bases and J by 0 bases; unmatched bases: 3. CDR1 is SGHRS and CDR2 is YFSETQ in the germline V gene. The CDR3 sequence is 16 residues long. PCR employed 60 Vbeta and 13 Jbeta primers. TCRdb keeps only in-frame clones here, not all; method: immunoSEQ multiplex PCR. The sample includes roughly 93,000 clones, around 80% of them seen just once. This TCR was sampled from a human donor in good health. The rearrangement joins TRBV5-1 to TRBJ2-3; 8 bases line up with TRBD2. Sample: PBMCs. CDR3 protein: CASSLGAGVSTDTQYF. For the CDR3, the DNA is TGCGCCAGCAGCTTGGGAGCGGGGGTGAGCACAGATACGCAGTATTTT. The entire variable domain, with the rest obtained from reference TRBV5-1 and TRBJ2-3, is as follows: KAGVTQTPRYLIKTRGQQVTLSCSPISGHRSVSWYQQTPGQGLQFLFEYFSETQRNKGNFPGRFSGRQFSNSRSEMNVSTLELGDSALYLCASSLGAGVSTDTQYFGPGTRLTVL.